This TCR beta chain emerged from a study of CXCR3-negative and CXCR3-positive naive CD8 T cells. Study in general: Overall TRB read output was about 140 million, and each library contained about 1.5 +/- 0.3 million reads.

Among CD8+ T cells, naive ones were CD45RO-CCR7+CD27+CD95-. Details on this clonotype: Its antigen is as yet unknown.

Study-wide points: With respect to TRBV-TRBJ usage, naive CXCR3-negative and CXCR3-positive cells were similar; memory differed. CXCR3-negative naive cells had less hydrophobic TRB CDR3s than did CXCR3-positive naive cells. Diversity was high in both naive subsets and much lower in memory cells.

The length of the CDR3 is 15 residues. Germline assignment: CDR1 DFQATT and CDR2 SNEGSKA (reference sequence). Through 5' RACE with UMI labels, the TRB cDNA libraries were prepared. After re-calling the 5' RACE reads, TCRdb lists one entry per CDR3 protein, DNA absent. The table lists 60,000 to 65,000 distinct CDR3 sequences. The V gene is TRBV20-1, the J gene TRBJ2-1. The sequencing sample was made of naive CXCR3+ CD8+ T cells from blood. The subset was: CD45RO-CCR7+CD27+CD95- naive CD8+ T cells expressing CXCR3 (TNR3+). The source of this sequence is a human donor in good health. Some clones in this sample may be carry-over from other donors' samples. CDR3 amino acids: CSAANSGSSYNEQFF.